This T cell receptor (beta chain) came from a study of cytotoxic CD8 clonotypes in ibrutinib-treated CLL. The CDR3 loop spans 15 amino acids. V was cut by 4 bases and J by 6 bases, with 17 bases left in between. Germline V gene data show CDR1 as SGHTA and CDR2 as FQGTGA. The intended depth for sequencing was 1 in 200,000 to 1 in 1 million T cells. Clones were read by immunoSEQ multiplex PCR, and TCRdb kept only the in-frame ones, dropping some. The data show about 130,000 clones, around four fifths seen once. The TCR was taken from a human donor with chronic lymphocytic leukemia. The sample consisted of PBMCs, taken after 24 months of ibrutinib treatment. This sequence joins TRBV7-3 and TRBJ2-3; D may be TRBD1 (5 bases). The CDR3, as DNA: TGTGCCAGCAGCTCGACAGCCCAGTGGCGGGATACGCAGTATTTT. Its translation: CASSSTAQWRDTQYF.